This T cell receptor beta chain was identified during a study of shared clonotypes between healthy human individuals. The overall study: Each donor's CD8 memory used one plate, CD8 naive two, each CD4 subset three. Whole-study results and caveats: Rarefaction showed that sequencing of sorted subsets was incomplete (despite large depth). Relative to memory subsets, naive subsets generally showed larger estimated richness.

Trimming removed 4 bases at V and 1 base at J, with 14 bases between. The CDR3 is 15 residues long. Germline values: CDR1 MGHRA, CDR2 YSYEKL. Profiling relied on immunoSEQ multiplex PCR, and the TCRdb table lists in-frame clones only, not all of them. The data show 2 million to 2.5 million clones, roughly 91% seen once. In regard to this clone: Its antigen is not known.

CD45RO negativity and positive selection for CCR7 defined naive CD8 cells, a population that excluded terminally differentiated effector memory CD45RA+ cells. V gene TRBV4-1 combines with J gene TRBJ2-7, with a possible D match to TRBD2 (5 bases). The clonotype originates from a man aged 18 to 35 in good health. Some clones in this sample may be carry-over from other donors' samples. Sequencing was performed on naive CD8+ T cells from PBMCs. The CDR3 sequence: CASSPAGPGSYEQYF. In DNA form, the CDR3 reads TGCGCCAGCAGCCCCGCTGGACCGGGATCCTACGAGCAGTACTTC.